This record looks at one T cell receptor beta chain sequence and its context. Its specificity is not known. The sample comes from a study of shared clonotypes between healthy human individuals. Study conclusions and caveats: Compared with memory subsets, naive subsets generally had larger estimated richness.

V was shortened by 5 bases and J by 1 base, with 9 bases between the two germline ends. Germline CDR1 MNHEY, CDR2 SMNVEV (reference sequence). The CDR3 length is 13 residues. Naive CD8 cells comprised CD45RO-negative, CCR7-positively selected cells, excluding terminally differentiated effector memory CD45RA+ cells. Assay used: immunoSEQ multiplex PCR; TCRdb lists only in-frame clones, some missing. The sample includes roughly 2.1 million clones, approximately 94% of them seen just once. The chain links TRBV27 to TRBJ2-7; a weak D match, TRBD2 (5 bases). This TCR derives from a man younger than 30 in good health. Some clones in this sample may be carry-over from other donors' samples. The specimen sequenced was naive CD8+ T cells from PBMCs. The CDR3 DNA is TGTGCCAGCAGTCACCCGGGGTCCTACGAGCAGTACTTC. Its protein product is CASSHPGSYEQYF.